At least ten counts were recorded for the clone carrying this T cell receptor (beta chain). An end of the junction differs from the germline gene, which may be a read error. The source of the sample is a study of human T cells and chemical hapten exposure. As for time point: patch test 3, about 24 weeks after DPC sensitization. Indicated treatment: therapeutic diphenylcyclopropenone sensitization with weekly scalp DPC. The CDR3 runs to 16 residues. Germline values: CDR1 MNHEY, CDR2 SVGEGT. TCRdb recomputed calls from the RACE reads with MiXCR, one row per CDR3 protein. Of about 30,000 distinct CDR3 sequences in the sample, nearly 6% are singletons; the top ten hold about 6%.

The source was whole blood, collected in connection with sensitization to the hapten diphenylcyclopropenone (DPC). The chain recombines TRBV6-2 or TRBV6-3 with TRBJ1-1; D uncertain. The receptor was derived from a man aged 25 to 40 with alopecia areata. Some clones in this sample may be carry-over from other donors' samples. The CDR3 region is CAISYSRASMNTEAFF. In nucleotides, the CDR3 is TGTGCCATCAGTTACTCGAGAGCCTCCATGAACACTGAAGCTTTCTTT.